These 11 T cell receptor beta chains share one sample of origin, sequenced in a study of OX40 agonist ivuxolimab in advanced cancers. Sequenced by immunoSEQ multiplex PCR; TCRdb stores in-frame clones only, minus some. The sample has approximately 25,000 clones, approximately 91% seen once. Specimen: CD4+ or CD8+ T cells sorted from blood, collected in a trial of the OX40 agonist ivuxolimab. These receptors all come from an adult with an advanced solid tumor such as melanoma, head and neck, liver or kidney cancer.

Only a few counts were recorded for this clone. This sequence joins TRBV4-1 and TRBJ2-7; 14 nucleotides match TRBD2. Germline values: CDR1 MGHRA, CDR2 YSYEKL. The CDR3 consists of 19 residues. Trimming at V came to 3 bases and at J to 1 base, leaving 11 bases not matched to a gene. Here the CDR3 DNA reads TGCGCCAGCAGCCATCCTGGACTAGCGGGAGGCCCAACTTCCTACGAGCAGTACTTC. Translating gives CASSHPGLAGGPTSYEQYF.

The chain joins TRBV2 to TRBJ2-7, with 8 bases identical to TRBD1. Germline CDR1 and CDR2: SNHLY and FYNNEI. The CDR3 runs 14 residues. J lost 1 base, V lost 5 bases, and 4 bases had no gene match. The CDR3 loop reads CASSYRGNSYEQYF. Written as DNA, the CDR3 is TGTGCCAGCAGTTACAGGGGGAATTCCTACGAGCAGTACTTC.

This clone occurred once. V gene TRBV4-3 combines with J gene TRBJ2-4; D perhaps matches TRBD2 (5 bases). Between the trimmed V and J ends, which lost 1 base and 6 bases, there was a span of 13 bases. CDR1 LGHNA and CDR2 YSLEER come from the germline V gene. This CDR3 is built from 15 residues. The CDR3 region has the DNA TGCGCCAGCAGCCAAGGGTGGGGAGACGGAAACATTCAGTACTTC. The encoded protein is CASSQGWGDGNIQYF.

This sequence joins TRBV4-1 and TRBJ2-7, with D unresolved. The CDR3 extends over 15 amino acids. The V gene lost 1 base and the J gene lost 2 bases, with 12 bases spanning the gap. In germline, CDR1 is MGHRA, CDR2 YSYEKL. CDR3: CASSQVAAPTYEQYF. CDR3 DNA: TGCGCCAGCAGCCAAGTCGCAGCGCCCACCTACGAGCAGTACTTC.

This rearrangement joins TRBV2 to TRBJ1-1, with D perhaps TRBD1 (6 bases). Deletions cut 3 bases from V and 6 bases from J, with 14 bases between. CDR1 SNHLY and CDR2 FYNNEI come from the germline V gene. The CDR3 length is 14 residues. The CDR3 protein is CASSDQGTDSEAFF. CDR3 nucleotide sequence: TGTGCCAGCAGTGATCAGGGGACCGATTCTGAAGCTTTCTTT.

This clone came up once. The genes are TRBV2 and TRBJ1-4; 9 bases agree with TRBD1. In germline, CDR1 is SNHLY, CDR2 FYNNEI. The CDR3 has 14 amino acids. V dropped 6 bases and J dropped 6; count of bases not matched to a gene: 5. Here the CDR3 reads CASRATGGDEKLFF. DNA of the CDR3: TGTGCCAGCAGAGCTACAGGGGGCGATGAAAAACTGTTTTTT.

V is TRBV28 and J is TRBJ1-5; D call uncertain. The CDR3 loop spans 14 amino acids. Germline V gives CDR1 MDHEN, CDR2 SYDVKM. V was clipped by 8 bases and J by 2 bases, with 13 bases between them. CDR3 DNA sequence: TGTGCCAGCCGCATGGCCTACGGCAATCAGCCCCAGCATTTT. As protein: CASRMAYGNQPQHF.

J is TRBJ2-5 and V is TRBV28; D gene unclear. The J call could be wrong; TRBJ2-7 is a better fit for the DNA end. CDR3 length: 13 residues. CDR1 is MDHEN, CDR2 SYDVKM, per germline. This CDR3 is CASTLYPGSEQYF. CDR3 DNA sequence: TGTGCCAGCACCTTGTACCCCGGCTCCGAGCAGTACTTC.

The genes are TRBV11-3 and TRBJ2-2, with unresolved D. The CDR3 extends over 15 amino acids. The ends were cut back, 0 bases at V and 1 base at J, with 6 bases in the middle. Germline V gives CDR1 SGHNT, CDR2 YENEEA. The CDR3 coding sequence is TGTGCCAGCAGCTTAGATAGCCGGAACACCGGGGAGCTGTTTTTT. It translates to CASSLDSRNTGELFF.

The chain joins TRBV5-1 to TRBJ1-2; no reliable D call. Germline V gene data show CDR1 as SGHRS and CDR2 as YFSETQ. This CDR3 is built from 13 residues. Trimming took off 2 bases at V and 0 bases at J, with 5 bases between the two ends. The CDR3 spells CASSFGTNYGYTF. CDR3 nucleotides: TGCGCCAGCAGCTTTGGGACTAACTATGGCTACACCTTC.

The chain couples TRBV5-1 to TRBJ1-6; unclear D gene. The CDR3 spans 13 residues. Germline loops: CDR1 SGHRS, CDR2 YFSETQ. V was pared by 5 bases and J by 7 bases, with 10 bases between. CDR3 bases: TGCGCCAGCAGTGACACAGTGAATTCACCCCTCCACTTT. Protein: CASSDTVNSPLHF.